The 6 T cell receptor beta chains listed next were all sequenced from one sample in a study of cytomegalovirus exposure and HLA in healthy donors. Primers: 60 Vbeta forward and 13 Jbeta reverse. The table came from immunoSEQ multiplex PCR; TCRdb's copy has only in-frame clones and leaves some out. The data hold roughly 120,000 clones, with around 75% observed a single time. The sequencing input was PBMCs. The receptors were gathered from a woman aged 25 to 39 in good health and CMV-seronegative.

This chain connects TRBV2 to TRBJ2-7; D may be TRBD2 (5 bases). The CDR3 covers 13 residues. V was clipped by 7 bases and J by 2 bases, with 12 bases between them. Per the germline V gene, CDR1 is SNHLY and CDR2 is FYNNEI. CDR3 amino acids: CASMEDGAYEQYF. The CDR3 DNA sequence: TGTGCCAGCATGGAGGATGGGGCCTACGAGCAGTACTTC.

This clone was detected only a few times. J is TRBJ2-5 and V is TRBV11-3; 7 bases line up with TRBD1. J gave up 5 bases and V 3 bases, and 3 bases lay outside the gene matches. The CDR3 is 13 amino acids. Looked up from germline, CDR1 is SGHNT and CDR2 is YENEEA. The CDR3, as DNA: TGTGCCAGCAGCTTGGAGACAGGGGAGACCCAGTACTTC. Its translation: CASSLETGETQYF.

There are a few counts of this clone. CDR3 protein: CAWGTGYGNTIYF. The CDR3 nucleotides are TGTGCCTGGGGGACAGGGTATGGAAACACCATATATTTT. The genes are TRBV30 and TRBJ1-3; 9 bases agree with TRBD1. After removal of 5 bases from V and 3 bases from J, the junction contained 2 bases not matched to a gene. The CDR3 length is 13 residues. Germline V gene data show CDR1 as GTSNPN and CDR2 as SVGIG (reference sequence).

This chain uses TRBV2 with TRBJ1-1; possible D gene TRBD1, 6 bases. The V and J ends lost 7 bases and 0 bases respectively, with 15 bases between them. Germline values: CDR1 SNHLY, CDR2 FYNNEI. The CDR3 totals 15 residues. In DNA form, the CDR3 reads TGTGCCAGCACTCGACGACAGGTGCTGAACACTGAAGCTTTCTTT. Its protein is CASTRRQVLNTEAFF.

The CDR3 spells CASSELWRRDTDTQYF. In nucleotides, the CDR3 is TGTGCCAGCAGTGAATTGTGGCGGAGGGACACAGATACGCAGTATTTT. The V gene is TRBV6-1, the J gene TRBJ2-3; D is perhaps TRBD2 (6 bases). CDR1 is MNHNS and CDR2 is SASEGT in the germline V gene. CDR3 length: 16 amino acids. V was cut by 2 bases and J by 2 bases, with 14 bases left in between.

The chain joins TRBV30 to TRBJ1-4; D remains ambiguous. The CDR3 is 13 amino acids. V was shortened by 4 bases and J by 4 bases, with 10 bases between the two germline ends. The germline V gene has CDR1 GTSNPN and CDR2 SVGIG (reference sequence). The CDR3: CAWTTTGNEKLFF. The DNA for the CDR3 is TGTGCCTGGACGACAACCGGTAATGAAAAACTGTTTTTT.